One and the same sample provided the 4 T cell receptor beta chains below, sequenced in a study of T cell responses to AZD1222 COVID-19 vaccine. TCRdb's copy holds only in-frame clones and misses some; the assay was immunoSEQ multiplex PCR. The sample records 190,000 or so clones, approximately 91% being singletons. The input for sequencing was peripheral blood, taken 28 days after the second AZD1222 dose. These receptors all come from an adult who received the AZD1222 COVID-19 vaccine.

This sequence joins TRBV30 and TRBJ1-2; unclear D gene. Trimming removed 5 bases from V and 8 bases from J, with 18 bases in between. The germline V gene has CDR1 GTSNPN and CDR2 SVGIG (reference sequence). The CDR3 is 13 residues long. CDR3 sequence reads: CAWWPRTREGYTF. CDR3 in DNA: TGTGCCTGGTGGCCTCGGACCAGAGAAGGCTACACCTTC.

The gene calls are TRBV2 and TRBJ2-2; TRBD1 matches 7 bases. Germline V lookup: CDR1 SNHLY, CDR2 FYNNEI. The CDR3 is 16 residues long. The V and J ends lost 1 base and 3 bases, in that order; junction bases with no gene match: 5. CDR3 sequence reads: CASSEGTGRHTGELFF. In nucleotides, the CDR3 is TGTGCCAGCAGTGAAGGGACAGGCCGCCACACCGGGGAGCTGTTTTTT.

The J gene is TRBJ2-4, the V gene TRBV6-1; possible D gene TRBD2, 6 bases. Germline V gene sequence: CDR1 MNHNS, CDR2 SASEGT. The CDR3 has 16 amino acids. The V and J ends lost 2 bases and 0 bases respectively, with 11 bases between them. CDR3 region: CASSEFGGLAKNIQYF. CDR3 nucleotide sequence: TGTGCCAGCAGTGAATTTGGGGGACTAGCCAAAAACATTCAGTACTTC.

Worth noting for this clone: This sample also contains other DNA sequences that code for the same CDR3. The chain links TRBV2 to TRBJ2-7; D remains unclear. Germline CDR1 reads SNHLY; CDR2 reads FYNNEI. The CDR3 loop spans 12 amino acids. V shed 0 bases and J shed 4 bases, with 4 bases lying between them. The CDR3 spells CASSEAGYEQYF. The CDR3 DNA is TGTGCCAGCAGTGAAGCAGGATACGAGCAGTACTTC.